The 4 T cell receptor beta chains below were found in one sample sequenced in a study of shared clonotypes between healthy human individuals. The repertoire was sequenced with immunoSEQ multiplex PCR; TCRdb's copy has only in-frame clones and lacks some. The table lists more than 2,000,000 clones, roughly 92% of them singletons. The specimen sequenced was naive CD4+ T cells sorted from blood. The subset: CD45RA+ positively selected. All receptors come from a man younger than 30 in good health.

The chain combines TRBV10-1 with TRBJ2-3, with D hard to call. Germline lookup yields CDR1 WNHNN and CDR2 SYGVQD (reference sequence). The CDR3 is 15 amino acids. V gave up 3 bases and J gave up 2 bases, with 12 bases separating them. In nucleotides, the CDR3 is TGCGCCAGCAGTGATTCCAGAGTAACCACAGATACGCAGTATTTT. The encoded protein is CASSDSRVTTDTQYF.

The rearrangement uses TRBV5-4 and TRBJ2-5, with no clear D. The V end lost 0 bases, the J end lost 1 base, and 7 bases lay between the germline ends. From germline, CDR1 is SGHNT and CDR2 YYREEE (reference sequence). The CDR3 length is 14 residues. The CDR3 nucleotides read TGTGCCAGCAGCTTGGCTCGGTCCCAAGAGACCCAGTACTTC. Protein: CASSLARSQETQYF. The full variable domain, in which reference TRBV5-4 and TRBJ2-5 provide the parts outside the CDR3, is ETGVTQSPTHLIKTRGQQVTLRCSSQSGHNTVSWYQQALGQGPQFIFQYYREEENGRGNFPPRFSGLQFPNYSSELNVNALELDDSALYLCASSLARSQETQYFGPGTRLLVL.

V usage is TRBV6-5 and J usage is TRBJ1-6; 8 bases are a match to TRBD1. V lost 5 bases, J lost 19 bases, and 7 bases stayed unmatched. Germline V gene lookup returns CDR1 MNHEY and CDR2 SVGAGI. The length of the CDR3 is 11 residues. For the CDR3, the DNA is TGTGCCAGCAGTAGCCGCGGACAGGGACACTTT. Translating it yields CASSSRGQGHF.

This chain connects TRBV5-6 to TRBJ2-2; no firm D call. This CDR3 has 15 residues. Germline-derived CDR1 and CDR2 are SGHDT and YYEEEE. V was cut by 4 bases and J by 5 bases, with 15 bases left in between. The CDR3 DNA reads TGTGCCAGCAGCGGCCCCGGGCCCCAGACCGGGGAGCTGTTTTTT. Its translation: CASSGPGPQTGELFF. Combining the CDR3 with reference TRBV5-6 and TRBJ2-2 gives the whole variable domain DAGVTQSPTHLIKTRGQQVTLRCSPKSGHDTVSWYQQALGQGPQFIFQYYEEEERQRGNFPDRFSGHQFPNYSSELNVNALLLGDSALYLCASSGPGPQTGELFFGEGSRLTVL.